The 22 T cell receptor beta chains presented below share a single source sample, sequenced in a study of T cells after yellow fever vaccination. In TCRdb, the 5' RACE reads were re-called with MiXCR into one record per CDR3 protein. The sample has 120,000 or so distinct CDR3 sequences, more than 5.5% seen once. Sequencing was performed on CD4+ T cells sorted from PBMCs, taken around 45 days after the first yellow fever vaccination. The receptors were sampled from a young man who received the YFV17D yellow fever vaccine.

At least ten counts were recorded for this clonotype. The rearrangement uses TRBV28 and TRBJ1-1; perhaps TRBD1 as D (5 bases). Per germline, CDR1 MDHEN and CDR2 SYDVKM. Between the trimmed V and J ends, which lost 8 bases and 10 bases, there was a span of 20 bases. The CDR3 is 13 amino acids. As DNA, the CDR3 is TGTGCCAGCGGCGCACAGAGTAGCAGGGCAGCTTTCTTT. As protein: CASGAQSSRAAFF.

This clonotype has only a few counts. CDR3 DNA: TGTGCCAGCAGCTCTCAGGGTGGTCAGTTTAGCAATGAGCAGTTCTTC. It yields the protein CASSSQGGQFSNEQFF. The chain is built from TRBV7-3 and TRBJ2-1; D perhaps matches TRBD1 (5 bases). Trimming removed 4 bases from V and 6 bases from J, with 19 bases in between. Germline-derived CDR1 and CDR2 are SGHTA and FQGTGA. CDR3 length: 16 residues.

J is TRBJ2-5 and V is TRBV2, with D perhaps TRBD2 (5 bases). Deletions cut 7 bases from V and 0 bases from J, with 12 bases between. The CDR3 is made up of 14 amino acids. The V gene's germline CDR1 is SNHLY and CDR2 FYNNEI. The CDR3 nucleotides are TGTGCCAGCAAGGCAGCGGATTACCAAGAGACCCAGTACTTC. Translation: CASKAADYQETQYF.

This clonotype was observed at least ten times. The chain carries TRBV9 and TRBJ2-5; D is perhaps TRBD2 (5 bases). Trimming took 0 bases from V and 4 from J, leaving 7 bases between them. Germline V gives CDR1 SGDLS, CDR2 YYNGEE. The CDR3 extends over 13 amino acids. In nucleotides, the CDR3 is TGTGCCAGCAGCGTAGCGGAGGCAGAGACCCAGTACTTC. Protein sequence: CASSVAEAETQYF.

This clonotype was recorded many times. The chain is built from TRBV6-5 and TRBJ2-7, with 7 bases aligning to TRBD1. Germline CDR1 and CDR2: MNHEY and SVGAGI. CDR3 length: 16 amino acids. J gave up 3 bases and V 0 bases, and 8 bases lay outside the gene matches. CDR3 in DNA: TGTGCCAGCAGTTACTCGATCGTTCCAGGGGGCTACGAGCAGTACGTC. Translating it yields CASSYSIVPGGYEQYV.

This clonotype was seen ten or more times. This rearrangement joins TRBV9 to TRBJ1-3; 8 bases are shared with TRBD1. This CDR3 has 14 amino acids. The V segment lost 4 bases and the J segment 4 bases; nucleotides outside the gene matches: 4. In germline, CDR1 is SGDLS, CDR2 YYNGEE. The CDR3: CASSTGGSGNTIYF. In nucleotides, the CDR3 is TGTGCCAGCAGCACAGGGGGTTCGGGAAACACCATATATTTT.

This clonotype occurred many times. The CDR3 DNA follows: TGTGCCAGCAGCGTAGGCCCGGGGTACAATGAGCAGTTCTTC. Residues: CASSVGPGYNEQFF. This chain uses TRBV9 with TRBJ2-1, with TRBD2 as a possible D gene (5 bases). CDR3 length equals 14 residues. Germline CDR1 is SGDLS and CDR2 is YYNGEE. Deletions cut 0 bases from V and 4 bases from J, with 8 bases between.

This clonotype was seen ten or more times. The V call is TRBV7-2, the J call TRBJ1-5; D not resolved. This CDR3 region has 14 residues. The germline gives CDR1 SGHTA, CDR2 FQGNSA. V lost 1 base and J lost 2, with 6 bases in between. CDR3 bases: TGTGCCAGCAGCTTAGATATGGGCAATCAGCCCCAGCATTTT. Translating it yields CASSLDMGNQPQHF. The full variable domain, completed using reference TRBV7-2 and TRBJ1-5, is GAGVSQSPSNKVTEKGKDVELRCDPISGHTALYWYRQSLGQGLEFLIYFQGNSAPDKSGLPSDRFSAERTGGSVSTLTIQRTQQEDSAVYLCASSLDMGNQPQHFGDGTRLSIL.

This clonotype was counted many times. The V gene is TRBV18, the J gene TRBJ2-3; D might be TRBD2 (6 bases). The CDR3 covers 15 residues. CDR1 and CDR2 (germline): KGHSH, LQKENI. Trimming pared 3 bases from V and 0 bases from J, leaving 10 bases between. CDR3 bases: TGTGCCAGCTCACCTGGCGGGGTTAGCACAGATACGCAGTATTTT. Protein: CASSPGGVSTDTQYF.

In this sample, this clonotype turned up a few times. The V call is TRBV3-1, the J call TRBJ1-6; no clear D. The ends were cut back, 1 base at V and 3 bases at J, with 10 bases in the middle. Germline V CDR1 and CDR2: LGHDT, YNNKEL (reference sequence). The CDR3 length is 16 residues. Here the CDR3 DNA reads TGTGCCAGCAGCCAAGGGGTCAGCCTCTATAATTCACCCCTCCACTTT. Protein: CASSQGVSLYNSPLHF.

This clonotype was recorded at least ten times. The CDR3: CASSLSIAPLRRPRSYEQYF. The CDR3 DNA reads as TGTGCCAGCAGCTTATCAATCGCGCCATTACGTCGGCCCCGCTCCTACGAGCAGTACTTC. V usage is TRBV7-2 and J usage is TRBJ2-7; D gene unclear. Trimming stripped 2 bases from V and 0 bases from J, with 26 bases between. Germline CDR1 SGHTA, CDR2 FQGNSA. This CDR3 is built from 20 residues.

This clonotype has a count of ten or more. V is TRBV12-3 or TRBV12-4 and J is TRBJ2-3; no reliable D call. The CDR3 spans 16 residues. Trimming pared 3 bases from V and 4 bases from J, leaving 17 bases between. The CDR3 here is CASSFNYPNPSDTQYF. CDR3 bases: TGTGCCAGCAGTTTCAACTACCCTAACCCTTCAGATACGCAGTATTTT.

This clonotype was counted at least ten times. The V call is TRBV5-6, the J call TRBJ1-2, with 8 bases lining up with TRBD1. CDR1 SGHDT and CDR2 YYEEEE come from the germline V gene. Losses at the gene ends were 3 bases for V and 5 bases for J; bases not matched to a gene: 3. The CDR3 contains 13 residues. The CDR3 bases are TGTGCCAGCAGCTCGGACAGGGCTTATGGCTACACCTTC. This translates into CASSSDRAYGYTF.

This clonotype was observed at least ten times. The V gene is TRBV5-1, the J gene TRBJ1-6; 8 bases line up with TRBD1. Per the germline V gene, CDR1 is SGHRS and CDR2 is YFSETQ. The CDR3 loop spans 15 amino acids. Unmatched junction bases numbered 12, after V lost 0 bases and J lost 16 bases. The CDR3 DNA is TGCGCCAGCAGCTTGGAAGGACAGGGTGGAGGTGGGCTCCACTTT. It codes for CASSLEGQGGGGLHF.

This clonotype was detected many times. This chain links TRBV5-1 with TRBJ2-3; D call uncertain. Germline loops: CDR1 SGHRS, CDR2 YFSETQ. The CDR3 loop spans 13 amino acids. The ends were cut back, 4 bases at V and 5 bases at J, with 11 bases in the middle. The chain's CDR3 is CASSIRTGDTQYF. The CDR3, as DNA: TGCGCCAGCAGCATACGGACGGGAGATACGCAGTATTTT.

This clonotype was observed a few times. The chain recombines TRBV7-2 with TRBJ2-7; no definite D call. Germline-derived CDR1 and CDR2 are SGHTA and FQGNSA. CDR3 length: 13 residues. The V gene lost 3 bases and the J gene lost 0 bases, with 6 bases spanning the gap. CDR3 nucleotide sequence: TGTGCCAGCAGCTTCTGGGACTCCTACGAGCAGTACTTC. This translates into CASSFWDSYEQYF.

A remark on this clonotype: Being one base from a much bigger clone, this may be a read error. V gene TRBV10-3 combines with J gene TRBJ2-1, with D possibly being TRBD1 (5 bases). The germline gives CDR1 ENHRY, CDR2 SYGVKD. This CDR3 spans 14 amino acids. V was pared by 1 base and J by 9 bases, with 13 bases between. CDR3 sequence: CAISEYAGDSEQFF. The CDR3 DNA follows: TGTGCCATCAGTGAGTATGCAGGAGACAGTGAGCAGTTCTTC.

In its sample, this clonotype was seen many times. This sequence joins TRBV5-1 and TRBJ2-7; D is unresolved. The CDR3 consists of 14 residues. The germline CDR1 and CDR2 sequences are SGHRS and YFSETQ. The ends were cut back, 0 bases at V and 2 bases at J, with 9 bases in the middle. For the CDR3, the DNA is TGCGCCAGCAGCTTGGAGGCCGGTCCCTACGAGCAGTACTTC. This codes for CASSLEAGPYEQYF.

This clonotype was observed at least ten times. This chain connects TRBV12-3 or TRBV12-4 to TRBJ1-1; D remains ambiguous. V lost 2 bases and J 4 bases, leaving 8 bases between the germline ends. This CDR3 has 13 residues. The CDR3: CASSLRSTTEAFF. As DNA, the CDR3 is TGTGCCAGCAGTTTAAGGTCGACCACTGAAGCTTTCTTT.

Points on this clonotype: A read error may explain this, as a much larger clone is one base away. This chain connects TRBV7-9 to TRBJ2-5; possible D gene TRBD1, 6 bases. The CDR3 length is 16 residues. Germline V CDR1 and CDR2: SEHNR, FQNEAQ (reference sequence). V dropped 11 bases and J dropped 0 bases, with 22 bases sitting between them. CDR3 DNA sequence: TGTGCCCGCGGCCCGGGACAAACTAGGTACCAAGAGACCCAGTACTTC. This translates into CARGPGQTRYQETQYF.

Ten or more counts support this clonotype. V is TRBV11-3 and J is TRBJ1-6; D is unclear. Between the trimmed V and J ends, which lost 3 bases and 8 bases, there was a span of 8 bases. The germline CDR1 and CDR2 sequences are SGHNT and YENEEA. This CDR3 region has 13 residues. The CDR3 DNA reads TGTGCCAGCAGCTTGCGGGGTGATTCACCCCTCCACTTT. Translated: CASSLRGDSPLHF. Supplemented by reference TRBV11-3 and TRBJ1-6, the full variable domain reads EAGVVQSPRYKIIEKKQPVAFWCNPISGHNTLYWYLQNLGQGPELLIRYENEEAVDDSQLPKDRFSAERLKGVDSTLKIQPAELGDSAVYLCASSLRGDSPLHFGNGTRLTVT.

This clonotype was picked up many times. The chain couples TRBV10-3 to TRBJ2-7, with 9 bases that match TRBD1. The CDR3 consists of 14 residues. Losses at the gene ends were 4 bases for V and 3 bases for J; bases not matched to a gene: 4. Germline-derived CDR1 and CDR2 are ENHRY and SYGVKD. As DNA, the CDR3 is TGTGCCATCAGTGGGACAGGGGATTACTACGAGCAGTACTTC. This gives the protein CAISGTGDYYEQYF.